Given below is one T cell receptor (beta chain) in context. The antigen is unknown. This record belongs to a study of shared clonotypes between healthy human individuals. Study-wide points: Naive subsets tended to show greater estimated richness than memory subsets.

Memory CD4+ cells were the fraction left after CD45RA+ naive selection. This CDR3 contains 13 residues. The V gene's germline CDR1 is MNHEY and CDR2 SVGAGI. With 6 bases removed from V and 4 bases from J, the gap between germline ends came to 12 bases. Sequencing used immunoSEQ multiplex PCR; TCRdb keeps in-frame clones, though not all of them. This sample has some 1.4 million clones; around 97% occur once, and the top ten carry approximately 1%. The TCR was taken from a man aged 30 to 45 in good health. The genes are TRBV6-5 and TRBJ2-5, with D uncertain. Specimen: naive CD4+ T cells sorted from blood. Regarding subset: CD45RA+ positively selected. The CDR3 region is CASSAPPGETQYF. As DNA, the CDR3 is TGTGCCAGCAGCGCACCCCCCGGAGAGACCCAGTACTTC.